This paragraph covers one TCR beta chain sequence. Which antigen it targets is not known. No quality values exist for individual bases; no much larger clone is one base distant. The junction shows trimming of 5 bases on V and 2 bases on J, plus 10 bases between the germline ends. CDR1 and CDR2 were assigned from the germline V gene (reference sequence) as SEHNR and FQNEAQ. The CDR3 has 13 amino acids, counting the end cysteine and phenylalanine. The kept DNA is CDR3 alone, 39 bases in frame from the first base. The library was obtained by the immunoSEQ multiplex PCR assay. DNA from the cultured and isolated CD4+ T cells underwent TCR beta CDR3 sequencing. For the original study's pipeline: Non-productive TCR sequences were removed and reads were trimmed to the CDR3 region, keeping CDR3s of at least 7 amino acids. Antigen-specific clonotypes were identified using the MANAFEST web app by comparison of expansion in peptide wells against reference cultures. To be called positive, a clone needed expansion at FDR<0.05 compared with the reference and with all other wells, an odds ratio greater than 5, and a frequency greater than 0.1% in two replicate wells. A clonotype was defined as cross-reactive if the clonotype was significantly expanded both in SARS-CoV-2 spike wells and in at least one common cold coronavirus spike condition. CDR3 similarity was assessed by Levenshtein distance with the stringdist R package, and unrooted trees were built with ape in R 3.6.1. In TCRdb, the immuneACCESS table is reduced to in-frame sequences with V and J assigned. These tables do not hold every clone; where another copy was compared, an unresolved V gene accounts for under half, and the others remain unexplained. V, J and clone size are taken as reported in that table, and D and trimming were inferred from the DNA itself. The sample table shows tens of thousands of clones, and roughly 74% are seen once. The biggest ten clones account for roughly 22% of the sample.

The data were taken from a study of vaccination effects on CD4 cells after COVID-19 (dated by TCRdb to the early 2020s). Context from the whole study: Each participant got two doses of an mRNA SARS-CoV-2 vaccine, either BNT162b2 or mRNA-1273. In both COVID-19 convalescent patients and infection-naive vaccine recipients, the study compared SARS-CoV-2 spike-specific CD4+ TCR repertoires from before mRNA vaccination with those from after it. In the study, cultures from other donors were sequenced using the Oncomine TCR Beta short-read assay on an Illumina iSeq 100. A total of some eleven COVID-19 convalescent patients and a handful of SARS-CoV-2-naive healthy vaccine recipients were included in the full study.

The ViraFEST assay stimulated PBMC with viral peptide pools and then used TCR sequencing to identify antigen-specific CD4+ T cell clonotypes by expansion. After 10 days of culture, CD4+ T cells were isolated with the EasySep CD4+ T cell isolation kit. Negative nucleocapsid antibody results before and after vaccination confirmed that the healthy vaccine recipients had no prior SARS-CoV-2 infection. A few million PBMC per well were cultured with 9 to 10 ug/ml peptides in IMDM containing 5% human AB serum, about 9.7 IU/ml IL-2 and gentamicin. On days 3 and 7, half of the culture medium was replaced with fresh IL-2-containing medium. Each peptide stimulation condition was cultured in triplicate wells unless otherwise noted. PBMC were separated from whole blood using Ficoll-Paque Plus gradient centrifugation and were then either cryopreserved at -140C or used fresh. Overlapping peptide pools spanned the spike proteins of SARS-CoV-2 and the common cold coronaviruses HCoV-NL63, HCoV-OC43 and HCoV-229E. Genomic DNA was extracted from cultured CD4+ T cells with the QIAamp micro DNA kit.

Results the study describes overall, beyond this receptor: At late post-vaccination timepoints, both infection-induced and vaccine-induced clones showed marked clonal contraction, consistent with waning T cell responses. The study was limited by a small number of convalescent patients and lacked early post-infection timepoints. Among healthy vaccine recipients, nearly all vaccine-induced clones were SARS-CoV-2 mono-reactive, and only 1 of 255 was cross-reactive with common cold coronaviruses.

The TCR was taken from a human donor who received a COVID-19 vaccine. The chain is assembled from TRBV7-9 and TRBJ2-7, with TRBD2 perhaps the D gene, on 5 matching bases. The material sequenced was CD4+ T cells from PBMCs cultured with HCoV-NL63 spike peptides, taken before COVID-19 vaccination. Sample cell subset or site, as interpreted from the label and publication: HCoV-NL63 spike overlapping peptide pool stimulation. This receptor has the CDR3 CASSNTGTYEQYF. The nucleotide sequence reads TGTGCCAGCAGCAATACCGGGACCTACGAGCAGTACTTC.